These 14 T cell receptor beta chains were all obtained from the same sample, sequenced in a study of regulatory T cells in long-lasting Graves disease. Time point described: newly diagnosed GD, antithyroid drugs for less than 3 months. There was RNA extracted from PBMCs, and the TCR library was made from it. Sequencing libraries for TCR beta were prepared with iRepertoire HTBI primers and Arm-PCR of CDR3 regions. From the multiplex PCR reads, TCRdb called clonotypes with MiXCR, one entry per CDR3 protein. This sample carries 600,000 to 650,000 distinct CDR3 sequences, around 15% of them seen once, and the ten largest clones take about 18%. The sample was also linked to a second study, of T cells in Graves' hyperthyroidism and ophthalmopathy.

The source material was peripheral blood mononuclear cells (PBMCs), sampled at new diagnosis, from a patient treated with antithyroid drugs. The receptor set was obtained from a woman between 25 and 40 years old with Graves disease.

A few counts support this clonotype. This chain links TRBV2 with TRBJ2-1, with D tentatively TRBD1 (5 bases). Trimming shortened V by 5 bases and J by 6 bases, and 23 bases separated the two germline ends. Germline V CDR1 and CDR2: SNHLY, FYNNEI. The CDR3 consists of 17 residues. CDR3 sequence (DNA): TGTGCCAGCAGTCCTTCTCCAGGGCCCGCACCCCCCAATGAGCAGTTCTTC. It translates to CASSPSPGPAPPNEQFF.

This chain uses TRBV27 with TRBJ2-5, with a tentative D call TRBD1 (7 bases). V lost 4 bases to trimming and J lost 1 base, with 13 bases between them. The CDR3 contains 15 residues. Per germline, CDR1 MNHEY and CDR2 SMNVEV (reference sequence). The CDR3 region has the DNA TGTGCCAGCAGTTCCAGGGGGGACGTCCAAGAGACCCAGTACTTC. Its protein is CASSSRGDVQETQYF.

In this sample, this clonotype turned up many times. The chain employs TRBV12-3 or TRBV12-4 and TRBJ1-1; no definite D call. Trimming removed 3 bases at V and 3 bases at J, with 5 bases between. This CDR3 region has 12 residues. CDR3 protein: CASSFVDTEAFF. In DNA form, the CDR3 reads TGTGCCAGCAGTTTTGTAGACACTGAAGCTTTCTTT.

There are a few counts of this clonotype. This chain uses TRBV11-2 with TRBJ2-3, with D possibly TRBD2 on 7 matching bases. Germline loops: CDR1 SGHAT, CDR2 FQNNGV. Trimming took off 5 bases at V and 4 bases at J, with 16 bases between the two ends. This CDR3 has 15 residues. The chain's CDR3 is CASSQQQGGADTQYF. CDR3 coding DNA: TGTGCCAGCAGCCAACAACAGGGAGGGGCAGATACGCAGTATTTT.

Ten or more counts support this clonotype. One end of the junction varies from germline; a read error may be responsible. V gene TRBV20-1 combines with J gene TRBJ2-1, with 10 bases matching TRBD2. The CDR3 is 13 amino acids. Germline V gives CDR1 DFQATT, CDR2 SNEGSKA (reference sequence). CDR3 DNA sequence: TGCAGTACTAGCGGGAAATACAACAATGAGCAGTTCTTC. It encodes CSTSGKYNNEQFF.

This sequence joins TRBV3-1 and TRBJ2-4, with 8 nucleotides matching TRBD1. The CDR3 spans 12 residues. Trimming at V came to 1 base and at J to 13 bases, leaving 3 bases not matched to a gene. Germline assignment: CDR1 LGHDT and CDR2 YNNKEL (reference sequence). The CDR3 DNA reads as TGTGCCAGCAGCCAAGCGACAGGGGTCCAGTACTTC. Translation gives CASSQATGVQYF.

This clonotype was recorded at least ten times. The chain recombines TRBV19 with TRBJ2-1, with D tentatively TRBD2 (5 bases). Deletions cut 5 bases from V and 6 bases from J, with 14 bases between. Germline V CDR1 and CDR2: LNHDA, SQIVND (reference sequence). CDR3 size: 14 residues. Here the CDR3 reads CASSFEGFGNEQFF. The CDR3 nucleotides read TGTGCCAGTAGTTTTGAGGGATTCGGCAATGAGCAGTTCTTC.

This sequence joins TRBV12-3 or TRBV12-4 and TRBJ2-5; D is uncertain. This CDR3 region has 13 residues. The ends were cut back, 5 bases at V and 5 bases at J, with 12 bases in the middle. CDR3 protein: CASSIHKLETQYF. The CDR3 DNA sequence: TGTGCCAGCAGTATTCATAAATTGGAGACCCAGTACTTC.

V usage is TRBV6-1 and J usage is TRBJ2-7; 7 bases are a match to TRBD2. The CDR3 runs to 15 residues. Per germline, CDR1 MNHNS and CDR2 SASEGT. Trimming cost V 6 bases and J 1 base; bases outside gene matches: 9. Here the CDR3 DNA reads TGTGCCAGCAGAGGGCACCGGGAGGTTTCCTACGAGCAGTACTTC. Its translation: CASRGHREVSYEQYF.

This clonotype has more than one count but fewer than ten. The genes are TRBV7-9 and TRBJ2-2; no clear D. Trimming cost V 6 bases and J 2 bases, with 10 bases left between them. CDR3 size: 14 residues. Germline CDR1 SEHNR, CDR2 FQNEAQ (reference sequence). CDR3 region: CASSITANTGELFF. CDR3 in DNA: TGTGCCAGCAGTATAACCGCTAACACCGGGGAGCTGTTTTTT. Complete variable domain (other parts from reference TRBV7-9 and TRBJ2-2): DTGVSQNPRHKITKRGQNVTFRCDPISEHNRLYWYRQTLGQGPEFLTYFQNEAQLEKSRLLSDRFSAERPKGSFSTLEIQRTEQGDSAMYLCASSITANTGELFFGEGSRLTVL.

There are many counts of this clonotype. CDR3 region: CASLQSQPQHF. The DNA for the CDR3 is TGTGCCAGCCTACAGTCTCAGCCCCAGCATTTT. This chain connects TRBV6-1 to TRBJ1-5; D unclear. Trimming left V 8 bases short and J 6 bases short, with 8 bases between. CDR1 and CDR2 (germline): MNHNS, SASEGT. This CDR3 has 11 amino acids.

The rearrangement uses TRBV10-1 and TRBJ1-2; no definite D call. CDR1 and CDR2 (germline): WNHNN, SYGVQD (reference sequence). This CDR3 has 13 residues. V lost 3 bases and J 2 bases, leaving 7 bases between the germline ends. The CDR3 is CASSEEVNYGYTF. The CDR3 coding sequence is TGCGCCAGCAGTGAAGAAGTGAACTATGGCTACACCTTC.

At least ten counts were recorded for this clonotype. The J gene is TRBJ2-1, the V gene TRBV11-3, with 7 positions matching TRBD2. The V gene's germline CDR1 is SGHNT and CDR2 YENEEA. The CDR3 sequence is 18 residues long. Trimming removed 5 bases from V and 3 bases from J; junction bases left unmatched: 16. As DNA, the CDR3 is TGTGCCAGCAGCCTGGCACCTCTAGCGGACCCCTTCTACAATGAGCAGTTCTTC. Translation gives CASSLAPLADPFYNEQFF.

This clonotype showed up just a few times. This chain links TRBV10-3 with TRBJ2-7, with a weak D call TRBD1 (5 bases). Trimming took 0 bases from V and 9 from J, leaving 9 bases between them. Germline values: CDR1 ENHRY, CDR2 SYGVKD. CDR3 length: 12 amino acids. CDR3 in DNA: TGTGCCATCAGTGAGTCAGGGGCCGGGCAGTACTTC. It codes for CAISESGAGQYF.